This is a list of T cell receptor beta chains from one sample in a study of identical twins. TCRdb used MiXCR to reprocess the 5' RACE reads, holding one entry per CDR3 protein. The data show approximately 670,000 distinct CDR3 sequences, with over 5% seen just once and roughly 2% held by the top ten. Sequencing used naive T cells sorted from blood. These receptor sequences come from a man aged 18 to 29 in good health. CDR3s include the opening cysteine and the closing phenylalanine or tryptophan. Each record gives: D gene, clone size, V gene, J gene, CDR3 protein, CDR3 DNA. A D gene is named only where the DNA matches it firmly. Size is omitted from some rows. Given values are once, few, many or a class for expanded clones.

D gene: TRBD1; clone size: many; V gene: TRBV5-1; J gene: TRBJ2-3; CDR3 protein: CASSLVGQGAKDTQYF; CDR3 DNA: TGCGCCAGCAGCTTGGTAGGACAGGGGGCGAAAGATACGCAGTATTTT
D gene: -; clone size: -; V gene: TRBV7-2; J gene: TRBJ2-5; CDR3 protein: CASSLGLVQETQYF; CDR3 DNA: TGTGCCAGCAGCTTAGGTCTAGTCCAAGAGACCCAGTACTTC
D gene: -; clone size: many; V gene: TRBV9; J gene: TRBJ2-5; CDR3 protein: CASSNRGTAQETQYF; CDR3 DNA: TGTGCCAGCAGCAATAGGGGGACGGCCCAAGAGACCCAGTACTTC
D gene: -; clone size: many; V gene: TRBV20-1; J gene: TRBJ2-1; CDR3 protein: CSARSLSTYNEQFF; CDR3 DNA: TGCAGTGCTAGGAGTCTGAGTACCTACAATGAGCAGTTCTTC
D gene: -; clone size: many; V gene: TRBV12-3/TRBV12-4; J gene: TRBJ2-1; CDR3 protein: CASSLNSVSYNEQFF; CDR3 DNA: TGTGCCAGCAGTTTAAACAGCGTCTCCTACAATGAGCAGTTCTTC
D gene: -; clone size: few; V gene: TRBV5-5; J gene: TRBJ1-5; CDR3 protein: CASSFLRGSSQPQHF; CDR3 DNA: TGTGCCAGCAGCTTCCTCCGGGGATCGAGTCAGCCCCAGCATTTT
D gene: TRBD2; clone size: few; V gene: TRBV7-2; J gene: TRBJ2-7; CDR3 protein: CASSPAGVEVEQYF; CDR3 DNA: TGTGCCAGCAGCCCCGCGGGAGTAGAGGTCGAGCAGTACTTC
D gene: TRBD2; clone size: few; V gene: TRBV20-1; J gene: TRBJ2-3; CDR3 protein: CSAATWTSGRTDTQYF; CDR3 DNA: TGCAGTGCCGCAACCTGGACTAGCGGGAGGACAGATACGCAGTATTTT
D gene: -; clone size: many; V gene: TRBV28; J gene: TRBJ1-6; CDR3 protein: CASSLLGNSPLHF; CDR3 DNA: TGTGCCAGCAGTTTATTGGGGAATTCACCCCTCCACTTT
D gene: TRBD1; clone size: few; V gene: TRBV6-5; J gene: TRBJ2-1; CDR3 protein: CASSYGQGAAGGEQFF; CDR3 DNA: TGTGCCAGCAGTTATGGACAGGGGGCTGCGGGTGGTGAGCAGTTCTTC
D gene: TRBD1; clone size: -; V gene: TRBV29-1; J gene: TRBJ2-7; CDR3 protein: CSVVGRTGAGEQYF; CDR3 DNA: TGCAGCGTTGTGGGCCGGACAGGGGCTGGAGAGCAGTACTTC
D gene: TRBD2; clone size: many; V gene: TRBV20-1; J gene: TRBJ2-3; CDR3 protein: CSATSGRLDTQYF; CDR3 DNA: TGCAGTGCTACTAGCGGGAGATTAGATACGCAGTATTTT
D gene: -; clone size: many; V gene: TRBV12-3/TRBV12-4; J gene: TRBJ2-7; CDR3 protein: CASSFRDTVTYEQYF; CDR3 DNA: TGTGCCAGCAGTTTCCGGGACACCGTGACCTACGAGCAGTACTTC
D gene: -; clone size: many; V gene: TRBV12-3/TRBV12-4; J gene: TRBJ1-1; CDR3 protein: CASILGEAGPEAFF; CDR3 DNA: TGTGCCAGCATCCTAGGGGAGGCAGGCCCTGAAGCTTTCTTT
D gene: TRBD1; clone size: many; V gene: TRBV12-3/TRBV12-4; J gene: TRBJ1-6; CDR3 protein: CASSLRGDRATPPLHF; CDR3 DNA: TGTGCCAGCAGTTTAAGGGGTGACAGGGCGACGCCACCCCTCCACTTT
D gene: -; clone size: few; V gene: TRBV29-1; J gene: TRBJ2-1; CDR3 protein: CSVVVSPFF; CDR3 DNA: TGCAGCGTTGTGGTTAGTCCTTTCTTC
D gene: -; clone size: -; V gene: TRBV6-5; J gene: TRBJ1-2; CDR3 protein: CASSYSIFGDGYTF; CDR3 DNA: TGTGCCAGCAGTTACTCGATTTTTGGGGATGGCTACACCTTC
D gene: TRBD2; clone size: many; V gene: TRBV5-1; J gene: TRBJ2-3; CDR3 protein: CASSLGVSGINTDTQYF; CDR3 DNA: TGCGCCAGCAGCTTGGGAGTTAGCGGGATTAACACAGATACGCAGTATTTT
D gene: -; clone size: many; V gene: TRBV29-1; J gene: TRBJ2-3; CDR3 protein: CSVARGGDTQYF; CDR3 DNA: TGCAGCGTGGCGAGGGGTGGGGATACGCAGTATTTT
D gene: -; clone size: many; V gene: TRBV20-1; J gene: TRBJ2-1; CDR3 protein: CSARDQAFSPEQFF; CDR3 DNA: TGCAGTGCTAGAGATCAAGCCTTCTCTCCTGAGCAGTTCTTC
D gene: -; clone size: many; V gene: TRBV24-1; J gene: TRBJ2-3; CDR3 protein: CATSDSPDTQYF; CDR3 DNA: TGTGCCACCAGTGATTCCCCAGATACGCAGTATTTT
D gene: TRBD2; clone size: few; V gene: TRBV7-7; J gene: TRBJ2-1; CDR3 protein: CASSQGTSGRRNEQFF; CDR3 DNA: TGTGCCAGCAGCCAGGGGACTAGCGGGAGACGCAATGAGCAGTTCTTC
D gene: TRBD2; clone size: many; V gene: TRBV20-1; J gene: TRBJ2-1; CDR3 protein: CSALGTSGYNEQFF; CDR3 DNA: TGCAGTGCTCTCGGGACTAGCGGGTACAATGAGCAGTTCTTC
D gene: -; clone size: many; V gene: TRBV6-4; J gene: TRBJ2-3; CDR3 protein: CASSDGYTQYF; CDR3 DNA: TGTGCCAGCAGTGACGGTTATACGCAGTATTTT
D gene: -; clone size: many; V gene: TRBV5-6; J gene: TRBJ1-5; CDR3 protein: CASSLQYQPQHF; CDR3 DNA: TGTGCCAGCAGCTTACAGTATCAGCCCCAGCATTTT
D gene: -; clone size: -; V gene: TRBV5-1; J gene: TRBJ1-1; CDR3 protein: CASSLGRRREAFF; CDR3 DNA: TGCGCCAGCAGCTTGGGGCGGCGCCGTGAAGCTTTCTTT
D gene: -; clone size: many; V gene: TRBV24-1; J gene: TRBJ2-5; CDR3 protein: CATSDSTGFETQYF; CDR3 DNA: TGTGCCACCAGTGATTCCACAGGATTTGAGACCCAGTACTTC
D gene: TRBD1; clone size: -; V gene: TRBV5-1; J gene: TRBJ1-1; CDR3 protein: CASMLTGQGANREAFF; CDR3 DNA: TGCGCCAGCATGCTTACGGGACAGGGGGCGAATAGGGAAGCTTTCTTT
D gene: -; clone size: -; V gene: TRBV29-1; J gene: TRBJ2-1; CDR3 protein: CSVETASSYNEQFF; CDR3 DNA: TGCAGCGTAGAGACAGCCAGCTCCTACAATGAGCAGTTCTTC